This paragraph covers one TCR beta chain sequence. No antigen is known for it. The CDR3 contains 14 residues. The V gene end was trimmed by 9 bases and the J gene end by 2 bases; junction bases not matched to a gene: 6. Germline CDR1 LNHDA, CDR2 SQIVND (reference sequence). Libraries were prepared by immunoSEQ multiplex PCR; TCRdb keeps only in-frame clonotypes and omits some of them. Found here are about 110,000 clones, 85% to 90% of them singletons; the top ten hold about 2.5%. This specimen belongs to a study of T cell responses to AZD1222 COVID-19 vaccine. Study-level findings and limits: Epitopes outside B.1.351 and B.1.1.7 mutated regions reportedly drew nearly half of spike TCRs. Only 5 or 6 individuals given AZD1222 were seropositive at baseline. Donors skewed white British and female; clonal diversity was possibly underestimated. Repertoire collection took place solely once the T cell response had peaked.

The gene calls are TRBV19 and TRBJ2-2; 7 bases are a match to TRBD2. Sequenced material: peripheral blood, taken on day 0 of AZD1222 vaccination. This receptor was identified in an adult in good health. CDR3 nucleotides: TGTGCCAGCTCGGGACTACTTAACACCGGGGAGCTGTTTTTT. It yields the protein CASSGLLNTGELFF.